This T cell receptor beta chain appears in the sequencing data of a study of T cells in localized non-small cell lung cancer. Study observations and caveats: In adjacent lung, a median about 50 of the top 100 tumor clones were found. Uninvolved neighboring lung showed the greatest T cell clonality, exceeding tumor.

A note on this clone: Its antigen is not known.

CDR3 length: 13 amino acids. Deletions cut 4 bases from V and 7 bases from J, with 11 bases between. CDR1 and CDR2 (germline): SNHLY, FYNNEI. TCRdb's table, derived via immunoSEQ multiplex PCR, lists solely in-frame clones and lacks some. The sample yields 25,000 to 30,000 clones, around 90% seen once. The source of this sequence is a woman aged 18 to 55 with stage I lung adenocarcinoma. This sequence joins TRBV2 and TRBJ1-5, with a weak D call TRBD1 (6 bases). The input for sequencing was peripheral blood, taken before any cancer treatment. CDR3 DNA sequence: TGTGCCAGCAGTGCTACAGGGCGGCAGCCCCAGCATTTT. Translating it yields CASSATGRQPQHF.